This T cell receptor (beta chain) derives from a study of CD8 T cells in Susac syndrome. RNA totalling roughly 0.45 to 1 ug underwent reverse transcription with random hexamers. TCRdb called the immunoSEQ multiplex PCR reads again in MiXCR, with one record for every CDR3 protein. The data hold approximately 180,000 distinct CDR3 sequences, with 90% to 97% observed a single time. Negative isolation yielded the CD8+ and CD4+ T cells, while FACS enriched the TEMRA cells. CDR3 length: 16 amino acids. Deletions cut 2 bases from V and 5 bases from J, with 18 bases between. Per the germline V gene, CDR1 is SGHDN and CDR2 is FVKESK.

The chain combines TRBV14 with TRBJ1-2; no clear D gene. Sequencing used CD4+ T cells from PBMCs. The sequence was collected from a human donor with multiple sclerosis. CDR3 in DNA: TGTGCCAGCAGCCAATATTTCTGGGAGACAAGATATGGCTACACCTTC. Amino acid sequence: CASSQYFWETRYGYTF.